This TCR beta chain was captured in a study of CD4 T cell repertoires in COVID-19. Broader study findings: Two or all three memory subsets shared several highly expanded SARS-CoV-2-reactive clonotypes.

To note about this clone: Its antigen is unidentified.

These memory T cells were uncultured and sequenced directly after ex vivo isolation. Trimming pared 0 bases from V and 5 bases from J, leaving 9 bases between. CDR1 and CDR2 from the germline V gene are SGHNT and YYREEE (reference sequence). The CDR3 contains 14 residues. Assay used: immunoSEQ multiplex PCR; TCRdb lists only in-frame clones, some missing. The repertoire holds fewer than 100,000 clones, 83% seen once, with around 0.58% in the top ten. The sequencing used CD4+ T cells from peripheral blood, collected after recovery from COVID-19. The receptor was derived from a human donor who had COVID-19. V gene TRBV5-4 combines with J gene TRBJ2-4; TRBD1 might be the D (6 bases). The CDR3 DNA is TGTGCCAGCAGCTTGGGGGGGCGTGAAAACATTCAGTACTTC. It translates to CASSLGGRENIQYF.